This T cell receptor beta chain was found in a study of shared clonotypes between healthy human individuals. The ends were cut back, 3 bases at V and 3 bases at J, with 9 bases in the middle. The CDR3 loop spans 13 amino acids. CDR1 and CDR2 from the germline V gene are MGHDK and SYGVNS. As regards this clone: The antigen is undetermined.

Findings and caveats of the study: Investigators collected only blood, and repertoires in tissues likely differ.

HIV-negative, healthy adults without recent acute infections or vaccinations were the donors. Template amounts of roughly 300 ng DNA, around 31,000 T cell genomes, were employed in unsorted PBMC replicate PCRs. Authors' processing steps: ImmunoSEQ sequences covered only the junction and lacked quality scores; filtering therefore differed. Method: immunoSEQ multiplex PCR; TCRdb's copy keeps in-frame clones and lacks some. That table supplies the V and J calls and clone size; D and trimming were determined from the DNA. The top ten hold over 10% of the sample, which has nearly 500,000 clones, 60% to 85% seen once.

This TCR was recovered from a woman aged 40 to 50 in good health. Some clones in this sample may be carry-over from other donors' samples. The J gene is TRBJ2-7, the V gene TRBV25-1; D unresolved. Input material: PBMCs. CDR3 bases: TGTGCCAGCAGTGATAACAGATTCTACGAGCAGTACTTC. Protein: CASSDNRFYEQYF.